The entry below gives a single T cell receptor beta chain sequence along with its context. Its target antigen remains unknown. The junction shows a germline mismatch at one end, possibly a read error. This entry is derived from a study of blood T cells in healthy people across ages (dated by TCRdb to the mid-2010s). For the study in its entirety: In model experiments, roughly one uniquely barcoded TCR beta cDNA molecule per two T cells was captured by template switching. Using the same blood draw, the study looked at two additional independent replicas of 1 million unique cDNA reads for two donors, one aged 18 to 30 and the other aged 80 or older. Donors were grouped into four age groups: young (average roughly 17 years), middle-aged (roughly 38), aged (62) and long-lived (around 80). Age-related changes in TCR beta repertoire diversity were measured in the study by deep sequencing normalized with unique cDNA molecular identifiers. To avoid experimental bias, donors of different ages were spread randomly across the sequencing lanes.

Systemically healthy Caucasian individuals from Russia, 39 in total and aged about 6 to 95 years, were included as donors. Each donor gave approximately 9.4 milliliters of peripheral blood, drawn into EDTA-treated Vacutainer tubes. Ficoll-Paque density-gradient centrifugation was used to isolate PBMCs, with at least 6.5 million per sample. Trizol reagent was used to extract total RNA from PBMCs, with at least 6 micrograms per sample. The percentages of naive CD45RAhigh/CD27high T cells were determined by flow cytometry on a PBMC aliquot from every donor. Library preparation was by 5' RACE. A second roughly 7 to 11 cycle PCR used a sample-barcoded 5' primer and a J-beta primer mix. A unique molecular identifier was introduced onto each TCR beta cDNA molecule by a template-switch 5' adaptor carrying 12 random nucleotides. At least 2.5 million CDR3-containing paired-end reads were obtained from each sample. First-strand cDNA synthesis was performed from all RNA using the Mint cDNA synthesis kit, with priming by a TRBC-specific oligonucleotide. Following uracil-DNA glycosylase treatment, all cDNA underwent a first 18-cycle PCR with the universal primers M1SS and BC2_uni_R. As for how the authors treated the data: For normalization, 1 million high-quality reads, each with a distinct molecular identifier, were randomly selected from each sample. Instead of being binned into consensus sequences, reads that shared molecular identifiers were thrown out. MiTCR, run with a Q25 quality threshold and the strictest error-elimination algorithm, handled CDR3 identification, clonotype clustering and error correction. A nonparametric unseen species model using Euler transformation provided a lower-bound estimate of total TCR beta diversity. The public reads were quality trimmed at Q25 with fastp and then assembled into clones with MiXCR by TCRdb, keeping productive beta chains. Entries that share a CDR3 protein sequence are merged under the most common genes and DNA. TCRdb's processing, not the authors' own work, is the source of the V and J calls. The sample contains some 1,800,000 distinct CDR3 sequences, roughly 43% of them found a single time. The ten largest make up 23% of the sample.

What the authors observed across the whole study: Observed TCR beta diversity per million T cells fell roughly linearly with age, and a significant reduction was already apparent by age roughly 40. The percentage of naive T cells measured by flow cytometry correlated strongly with observed TCR beta diversity. Conclusive comparison of naive and antigen-experienced compartments was prevented by the profiling of bulk unsorted PBMCs. The CMV infection status of donors was not known, potentially confounding age-related changes in expanded clonotypes. The long-lived group showed more naive CD4+ T cells, fewer expanded clones and increased TCR diversity than the aged group, suggesting age selection. Estimates of total diversity based on one million sequenced T cells were considered lower bounds and underestimates.

Spanning cysteine to phenylalanine, the CDR3 consists of 16 amino acids. The entry retains the CDR3 DNA only, 48 bases that are in frame from base 1. CDR1 and CDR2 are drawn from the germline V gene: SGHVS, FQNEAQ. The sample taken for sequencing was blood. The rearranged chain carries TRBV7-8 and TRBJ1-1; no D gene call is confident. The receptor comes from a human donor in good health. The nucleotides are TGTGCCGGCAGCCCCTTCGGTATAGGGATAAACACTGGAGCTTTCTTT. Translated, this gives CAGSPFGIGINTGAFF.